These 29 T cell receptor beta chains were all obtained from the same sample, sequenced in a study of cytomegalovirus exposure and HLA in healthy donors (dated by TCRdb to 2017 to 2019). The library was generated by the immunoSEQ multiplex PCR assay. TCRdb re-hosts the immuneACCESS table, in-frame sequences only. Its copies lack some clones; in the studies checked, an unresolved V gene accounts for under half of them, and the cause for the rest is not known. The sample contains approximately 160,000 clones, roughly nine tenths of them found a single time. Together, the top ten hold 5.5% to 6% of the sample. Sequenced sample: PBMCs. All receptors derive from a woman in her twenties or thirties in good health and CMV-seronegative.

The chain has TRBV7-2 and TRBJ2-3; 11 bases are shared with TRBD1. CDR3 length equals 17 residues. V gave up 2 bases and J gave up 6 bases; unmatched junction bases: 10. Germline CDR1 and CDR2: SGHTA and FQGNSA. The CDR3 nucleotides read TGTGCCAGCAGCTTAAGTTTTGCGGACAGGGGGCTTGATACGCAGTATTTT. Protein product: CASSLSFADRGLDTQYF.

The chain carries TRBV11-2 and TRBJ2-5; D may be TRBD1 (5 bases). Germline CDR1 is SGHAT and CDR2 is FQNNGV. Trimming left V 1 base short and J 0 bases short, with 12 bases between. The CDR3 totals 16 residues. CDR3 residues: CASSLGGAVYQETQYF. The CDR3 DNA sequence: TGTGCCAGCAGCTTAGGTGGGGCCGTTTACCAAGAGACCCAGTACTTC.

The J gene is TRBJ2-7, the V gene TRBV5-1, with 10 bases aligning to TRBD1. Trimming at V came to 0 bases and at J to 2 bases, leaving 8 bases not matched to a gene. The CDR3 has 17 amino acids. Per the germline V gene, CDR1 is SGHRS and CDR2 is YFSETQ. CDR3 sequence (DNA): TGCGCCAGCAGCTTGGAACCGGGACAGGGGCTTACCTACGAGCAGTACTTC. Its protein product is CASSLEPGQGLTYEQYF.

The J gene is TRBJ2-1, the V gene TRBV7-3; D gene unclear. Between the trimmed V and J ends, which lost 5 bases and 5 bases, there was a span of 19 bases. The CDR3 sequence is 16 residues long. Looked up from germline, CDR1 is SGHTA and CDR2 is FQGTGA. The DNA for the CDR3 is TGTGCCAGCAGCCTATTCGGGCCCGTCACCCACAATGAGCAGTTCTTC. It codes for CASSLFGPVTHNEQFF. Together with reference TRBV7-3 and TRBJ2-1, the CDR3 gives the full variable domain: GAGVSQTPSNKVTEKGKYVELRCDPISGHTALYWYRQSLGQGPEFLIYFQGTGAADDSGLPNDRFFAVRPEGSVSTLKIQRTERGDSAVYLCASSLFGPVTHNEQFFGPGTRLTVL.

This chain joins TRBV5-6 and TRBJ2-3, with 8 bases fitting TRBD2. V lost 4 bases, J lost 6 bases, and 4 bases stayed unmatched. Germline V gene lookup returns CDR1 SGHDT and CDR2 YYEEEE. The CDR3 totals 13 residues. The CDR3 spells CASSRLAGDTQYF. The CDR3 region has the DNA TGTGCCAGCAGCCGCCTAGCGGGTGATACGCAGTATTTT.

This chain uses TRBV4-3 with TRBJ2-7; the D gene is possibly TRBD1 (6 bases). The CDR3 has 15 residues. Germline-derived CDR1 and CDR2 are LGHNA and YSLEER. V lost 2 bases to trimming and J lost 5 bases, with 16 bases between them. The CDR3 bases are TGCGCCAGCAGCCAACTTCCACAGGGTAAGAACGAGCAGTACTTC. Translation: CASSQLPQGKNEQYF.

This clone has just a few counts. This chain connects TRBV18 to TRBJ2-5; D call uncertain. Germline CDR1 is KGHSH and CDR2 is LQKENI. This CDR3 contains 11 residues. V shed 6 bases and J shed 5 bases, with 7 bases lying between them. The DNA for the CDR3 is TGTGCCAGCTCGTCGCGGGAGACCCAGTACTTC. Protein product: CASSSRETQYF. Drawing the rest from reference TRBV18 and TRBJ2-5, the complete variable domain is NAGVMQNPRHLVRRRGQEARLRCSPMKGHSHVYWYRQLPEEGLKFMVYLQKENIIDESGMPKERFSAEFPKEGPSILRIQQVVRGDSAAYFCASSSRETQYFGPGTRLLVL.

The chain recombines TRBV16 with TRBJ1-1, with D uncertain. V was trimmed by 1 base and J by 1 base, leaving 10 bases between them. Germline-derived CDR1 and CDR2 are KGHSY and FQNENV. This CDR3 comprises 15 residues. CDR3 loop: CASSQFGRENTEAFF. The CDR3 DNA sequence: TGTGCCAGCAGCCAATTCGGGCGAGAGAACACTGAAGCTTTCTTT.

The chain couples TRBV28 to TRBJ2-6; 9 nucleotides align to TRBD1. This CDR3 contains 15 residues. CDR1 and CDR2 (germline): MDHEN, SYDVKM. The junction had 4 bases not matched to a gene; V was cut back by 6 bases and J by 4 bases. The CDR3 coding sequence is TGTGCCAGCAGCCGGACAGGGGCCGGGGCCAACGTCCTGACTTTC. Its protein product is CASSRTGAGANVLTF.

The chain uses TRBV7-2 and TRBJ1-6, with 10 positions matching TRBD1. The CDR3 totals 16 residues. V was clipped by 5 bases and J by 8 bases; unmatched bases: 9. Germline V gene data show CDR1 as SGHTA and CDR2 as FQGNSA. CDR3 residues: CASSPQTTGGDSPLHF. CDR3 in DNA: TGTGCCAGCAGCCCGCAAACGACAGGGGGCGATTCACCCCTCCACTTT.

The chain carries TRBV6-1 and TRBJ2-1, with D unresolved. The V end lost 0 bases, the J end lost 12 bases, and 18 bases lay between the germline ends. Germline V gene lookup returns CDR1 MNHNS and CDR2 SASEGT. The CDR3 extends over 15 amino acids. CDR3 coding DNA: TGTGCCAGCAGTGAAGCCGGGCCCGTCACGGATGGGCAGTTCTTC. Translating it yields CASSEAGPVTDGQFF.

This CDR3 reads CASNRPNSPLHF. The CDR3, as DNA: TGTGCCAGCAATAGACCTAATTCACCCCTCCACTTT. The chain combines TRBV6-5 with TRBJ1-6; D unresolved. Trimming removed 7 bases at V and 6 bases at J, with 7 bases between. CDR1 is MNHEY and CDR2 is SVGAGI in the germline V gene. CDR3 length: 12 residues.

This clone was picked up one time. The chain employs TRBV7-3 and TRBJ2-3, with TRBD2 matching over 12 bases. Germline values: CDR1 SGHTA, CDR2 FQGTGA. This CDR3 has 15 residues. The J segment lost 7 bases and the V segment lost 5 bases, leaving 7 bases of the junction unmatched. The CDR3 reads CASSLTSGGTHTQYF. The CDR3 nucleotides read TGTGCCAGCAGCCTCACTAGCGGGGGGACTCATACGCAGTATTTT.

The chain has TRBV7-2 and TRBJ2-7, with 8 bases fitting TRBD2. The CDR3 totals 13 residues. V shed 5 bases, J shed 3 bases, and the junction held 3 bases outside the gene matches. CDR1 SGHTA and CDR2 FQGNSA come from the germline V gene. CDR3 in DNA: TGTGCCAGCAGCCTAACTAGCGGCTACGAGCAGTACTTC. Protein product: CASSLTSGYEQYF.

This chain links TRBV2 with TRBJ1-2; the D is unclear. CDR1 is SNHLY and CDR2 is FYNNEI in the germline V gene. This CDR3 comprises 12 residues. The V and J ends lost 2 bases and 5 bases respectively, with 6 bases between them. The CDR3 loop is CASSEWSYGYTF. As DNA, the CDR3 is TGTGCCAGCAGTGAATGGTCGTATGGCTACACCTTC.

This clone was recorded once. The chain couples TRBV13 to TRBJ1-2; tentative D call: TRBD1 (6 bases). The CDR3 is 15 amino acids. Per germline, CDR1 PRHDT and CDR2 FYEKMQ (reference sequence). V was cut by 0 bases and J by 4 bases, with 12 bases left in between. In nucleotides, the CDR3 is TGTGCCAGCAGCTTAGGGGCCAGGGGTGCCTATGGCTACACCTTC. Amino acid sequence: CASSLGARGAYGYTF.

This clone came up a few times. The CDR3 protein is CASSPKSQQGVSSYEQYF. CDR3 bases: TGTGCCAGCAGCCCCAAATCCCAACAGGGGGTTAGTTCCTACGAGCAGTACTTC. V usage is TRBV7-9 and J usage is TRBJ2-7, with 8 bases fitting TRBD1. The germline gives CDR1 SEHNR, CDR2 FQNEAQ (reference sequence). The CDR3 spans 18 residues. J lost 1 base, V lost 5 bases, and 16 bases had no gene match.

The chain carries TRBV5-1 and TRBJ2-1, with 7 bases lining up with TRBD2. Germline V gene lookup returns CDR1 SGHRS and CDR2 YFSETQ. V lost 0 bases and J lost 6; bases outside the gene matches: 3. The CDR3 is made up of 14 amino acids. The CDR3 sequence is CASSLGGTTNEQFF. CDR3 DNA sequence: TGCGCCAGCAGCTTGGGGGGGACTACCAATGAGCAGTTCTTC. Full variable domain (remainder filled in from reference TRBV5-1 and TRBJ2-1): KAGVTQTPRYLIKTRGQQVTLSCSPISGHRSVSWYQQTPGQGLQFLFEYFSETQRNKGNFPGRFSGRQFSNSRSEMNVSTLELGDSALYLCASSLGGTTNEQFFGPGTRLTVL.

This clone was recorded once. The V call is TRBV2, the J call TRBJ1-5; D unclear. The length of the CDR3 is 16 residues. Germline-derived CDR1 and CDR2 are SNHLY and FYNNEI. V was pared by 3 bases and J by 0 bases, with 12 bases between. The CDR3 nucleotides are TGTGCCAGCAGTGATGACACCCAATTTAGCAATCAGCCCCAGCATTTT. This codes for CASSDDTQFSNQPQHF.

The rearrangement links TRBV4-3 to TRBJ2-1, with 8 bases matching TRBD2. The germline gives CDR1 LGHNA, CDR2 YSLEER. This CDR3 region has 16 residues. Trimming took 0 bases from V and 4 from J; bases not matched to a gene: 5. DNA for the CDR3: TGCGCCAGCAGCCAAGATCTGCGGGAGGCTTACAATGAGCAGTTCTTC. Its protein is CASSQDLREAYNEQFF.

V usage is TRBV5-1 and J usage is TRBJ2-5, with D maybe TRBD1 (7 bases). This CDR3 has 15 amino acids. Germline V gives CDR1 SGHRS, CDR2 YFSETQ. Deletions cut 6 bases from V and 3 bases from J, with 18 bases between. For the CDR3, the DNA is TGCGCCAGCAAGTGGGCGGGACAGCAGGAAGAGACCCAGTACTTC. This codes for CASKWAGQQEETQYF.

As concerns this clone: Sequence at one end of the junction differs from germline and may be a read error. Here the CDR3 DNA reads TGTGCCATCAGAGGACGCGCCTCCAACAATGAGCAGTTCTTC. Translated: CAIRGRASNNEQFF. The V call is TRBV10-3, the J call TRBJ2-1; D unclear. This CDR3 is 14 amino acids long. CDR1 is ENHRY and CDR2 is SYGVKD in the germline V gene.

In its sample, this clone was seen once. J is TRBJ2-3 and V is TRBV9, with TRBD2 matching 11 bases. The CDR3 covers 16 residues. Germline V CDR1 and CDR2: SGDLS, YYNGEE. J lost 2 bases, V lost 4 bases, and 6 bases had no gene match. This CDR3 is CASSKGTSGSTDTQYF. The CDR3 region has the DNA TGTGCCAGCAGCAAAGGGACTAGCGGCTCCACAGATACGCAGTATTTT.

This clone was observed a handful of times. The chain uses TRBV9 and TRBJ1-3; 7 positions match TRBD1. Germline V CDR1 and CDR2: SGDLS, YYNGEE. J lost 5 bases, V lost 4 bases, and 9 bases had no gene match. This CDR3 region has 15 residues. Here the CDR3 DNA reads TGTGCCAGCAGCCTGGAGGGGGCAGGGAGAAACACCATATATTTT. This translates into CASSLEGAGRNTIYF.

The V call is TRBV9, the J call TRBJ2-2, with D tentatively TRBD2 (6 bases). The CDR3 has 15 residues. The V gene lost 0 bases and the J gene lost 4 bases, with 10 bases spanning the gap. The germline V gene encodes CDR1 SGDLS and CDR2 YYNGEE. The CDR3 loop is CASSVEDYPTGELFF. The CDR3 nucleotides are TGTGCCAGCAGCGTAGAGGACTACCCCACCGGGGAGCTGTTTTTT.

This chain uses TRBV30 with TRBJ2-1; D is perhaps TRBD2 (6 bases). The germline V and J ends were trimmed by 3 bases and 1 base, with 10 bases remaining between them. Germline CDR1 is GTSNPN and CDR2 is SVGIG (reference sequence). The CDR3 covers 14 residues. Here the CDR3 reads CAWRGGGSYNEQFF. The CDR3 nucleotides are TGTGCCTGGAGGGGGGGAGGATCCTACAATGAGCAGTTCTTC.

This clone was observed once. This rearrangement joins TRBV28 to TRBJ1-5; 7 nucleotides line up with TRBD1. The CDR3 totals 16 residues. Unmatched junction bases numbered 13, after V lost 4 bases and J lost 7 bases. CDR1 MDHEN and CDR2 SYDVKM come from the germline V gene. CDR3 sequence reads: CASSSQTGVSIQPQHF. The CDR3 nucleotides are TGTGCCAGCAGTTCTCAAACAGGGGTGTCGATACAGCCCCAGCATTTT. The full variable domain, completed using reference TRBV28 and TRBJ1-5, is DVKVTQSSRYLVKRTGEKVFLECVQDMDHENMFWYRQDPGLGLRLIYFSYDVKMKEKGDIPEGYSVSREKKERFSLILESASTNQTSMYLCASSSQTGVSIQPQHFGDGTRLSIL.

This clone was picked up a small number of times. CDR3 bases: TGCGCCAGCAGCCAAAGGTCAACCCCTGGGACAGGGGCGAGGGATACGCAGTATTTT. Its translation is CASSQRSTPGTGARDTQYF. The chain joins TRBV4-1 to TRBJ2-3; 10 bases are a match to TRBD1. Trimming took 2 bases from V and 6 from J; bases not matched to a gene: 17. Germline V gene data show CDR1 as MGHRA and CDR2 as YSYEKL. There are 19 residues in the CDR3.

The J gene is TRBJ1-5, the V gene TRBV6-1, with D possibly being TRBD1 (6 bases). The CDR3 loop spans 14 amino acids. Trimming took off 5 bases at V and 6 bases at J, with 14 bases between the two ends. Germline lookup yields CDR1 MNHNS and CDR2 SASEGT. The CDR3 DNA reads TGTGCCAGCAGTACAGGGAACGTGGGTCAGCCCCAGCATTTT. Translation: CASSTGNVGQPQHF.